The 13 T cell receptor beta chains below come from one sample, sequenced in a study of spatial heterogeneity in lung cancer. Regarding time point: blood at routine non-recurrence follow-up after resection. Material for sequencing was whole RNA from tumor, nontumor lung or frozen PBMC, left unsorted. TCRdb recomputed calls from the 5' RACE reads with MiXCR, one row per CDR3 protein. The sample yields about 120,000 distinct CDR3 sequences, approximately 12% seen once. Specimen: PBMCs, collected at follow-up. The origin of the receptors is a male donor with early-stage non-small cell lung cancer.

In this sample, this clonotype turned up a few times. CDR3 sequence (DNA): TGCGCCAGCAGCCAAGCTCGGGGGACCATATATTTT. It codes for CASSQARGTIYF. The gene calls are TRBV4-3 and TRBJ1-3, with a tentative D call TRBD1 (5 bases). This CDR3 has 12 residues. V dropped 1 base and J dropped 10 bases, with 8 bases sitting between them. CDR1 LGHNA and CDR2 YSLEER come from the germline V gene.

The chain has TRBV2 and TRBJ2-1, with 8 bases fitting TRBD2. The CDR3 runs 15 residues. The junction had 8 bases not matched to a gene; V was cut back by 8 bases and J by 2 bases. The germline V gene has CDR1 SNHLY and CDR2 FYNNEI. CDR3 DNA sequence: TGTGCCAGCTATGAGCGGGGGATAGCCTACAATGAGCAGTTCTTC. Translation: CASYERGIAYNEQFF.

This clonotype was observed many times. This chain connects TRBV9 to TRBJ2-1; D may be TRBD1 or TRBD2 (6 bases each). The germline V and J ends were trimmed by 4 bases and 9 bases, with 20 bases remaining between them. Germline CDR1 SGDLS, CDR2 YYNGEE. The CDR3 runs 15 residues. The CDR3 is CASSPRGTFLREQFF. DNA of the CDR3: TGTGCCAGCAGCCCCCGCGGGACATTCCTCCGTGAGCAGTTCTTC.

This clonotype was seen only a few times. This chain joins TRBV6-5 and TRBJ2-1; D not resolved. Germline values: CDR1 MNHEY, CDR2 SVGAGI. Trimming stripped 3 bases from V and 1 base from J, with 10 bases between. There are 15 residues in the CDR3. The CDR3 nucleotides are TGTGCCAGCAGTTATTCCGGCCCTTCCTACAATGAGCAGTTCTTC. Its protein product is CASSYSGPSYNEQFF.

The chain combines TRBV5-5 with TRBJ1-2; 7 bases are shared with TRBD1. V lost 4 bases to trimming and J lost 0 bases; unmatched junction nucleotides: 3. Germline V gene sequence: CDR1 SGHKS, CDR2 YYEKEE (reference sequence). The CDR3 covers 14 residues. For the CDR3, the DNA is TGTGCCAGCAGCCAGACAGGGTCTAACTATGGCTACACCTTC. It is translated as CASSQTGSNYGYTF.

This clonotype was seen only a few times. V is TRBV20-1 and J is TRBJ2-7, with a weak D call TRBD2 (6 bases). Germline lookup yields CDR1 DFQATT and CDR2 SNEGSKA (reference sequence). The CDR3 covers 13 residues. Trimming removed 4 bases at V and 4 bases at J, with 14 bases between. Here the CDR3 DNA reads TGCAGTGCTAAGGAGGGTGGGGGGTACGAGCAGTACTTC. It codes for CSAKEGGGYEQYF.

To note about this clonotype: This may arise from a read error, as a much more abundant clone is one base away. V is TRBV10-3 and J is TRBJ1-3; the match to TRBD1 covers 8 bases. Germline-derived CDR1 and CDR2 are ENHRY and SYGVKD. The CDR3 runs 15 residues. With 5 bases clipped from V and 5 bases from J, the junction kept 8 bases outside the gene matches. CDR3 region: CAISSTGDPRNTIYF. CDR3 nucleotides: TGTGCCATCAGTTCGACAGGGGATCCTCGAAACACCATATATTTT.

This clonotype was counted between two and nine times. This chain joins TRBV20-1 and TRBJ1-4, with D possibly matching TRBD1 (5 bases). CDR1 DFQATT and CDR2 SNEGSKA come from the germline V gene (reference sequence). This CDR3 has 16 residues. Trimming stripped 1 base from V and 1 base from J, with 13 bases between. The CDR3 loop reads CSARGSSRVTNEKLFF. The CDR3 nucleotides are TGCAGTGCTAGAGGATCCAGCAGGGTAACTAATGAAAAACTGTTTTTT.

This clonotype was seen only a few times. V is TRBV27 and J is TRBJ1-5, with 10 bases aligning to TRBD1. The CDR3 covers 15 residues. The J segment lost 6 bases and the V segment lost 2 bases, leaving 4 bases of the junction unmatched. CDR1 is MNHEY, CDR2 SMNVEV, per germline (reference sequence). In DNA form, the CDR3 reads TGTGCCAGCAGTTTAGGGGGACAGGGGCTTCAGCCCCAGCATTTT. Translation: CASSLGGQGLQPQHF.

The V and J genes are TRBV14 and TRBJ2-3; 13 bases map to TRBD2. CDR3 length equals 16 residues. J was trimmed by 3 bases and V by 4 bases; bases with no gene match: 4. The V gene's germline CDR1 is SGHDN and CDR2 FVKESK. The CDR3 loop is CASSPGTSGATDTQYF. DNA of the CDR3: TGTGCCAGCAGCCCAGGGACTAGCGGGGCAACAGATACGCAGTATTTT.

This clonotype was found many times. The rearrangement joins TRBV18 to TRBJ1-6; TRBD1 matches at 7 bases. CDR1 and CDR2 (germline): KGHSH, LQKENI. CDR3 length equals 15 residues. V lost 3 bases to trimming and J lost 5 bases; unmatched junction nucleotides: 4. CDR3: CASSPGQVDNSPLHF. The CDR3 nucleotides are TGTGCCAGCTCACCCGGACAGGTAGATAATTCACCCCTCCACTTT.

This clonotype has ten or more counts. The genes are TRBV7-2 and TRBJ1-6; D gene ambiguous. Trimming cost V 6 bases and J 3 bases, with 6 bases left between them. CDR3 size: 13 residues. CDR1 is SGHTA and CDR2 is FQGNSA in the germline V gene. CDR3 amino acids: CASSGVYNSPLHF. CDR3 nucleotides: TGTGCCAGCAGTGGAGTCTATAATTCACCCCTCCACTTT.

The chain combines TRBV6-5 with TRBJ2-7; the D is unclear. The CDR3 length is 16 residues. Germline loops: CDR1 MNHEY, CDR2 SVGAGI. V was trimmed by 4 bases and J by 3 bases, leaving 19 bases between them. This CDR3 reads CASSFRASHSVYEQYF. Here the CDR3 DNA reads TGTGCCAGCAGTTTTCGGGCCAGCCACTCGGTCTACGAGCAGTACTTC.